What follows describes a single T cell receptor (beta chain). Its antigen remains unknown. This specimen belongs to a study of blood T cells in healthy people across ages. Overall study context: Per two T cells, template switching captured roughly one barcoded beta molecule.

CDR3 length equals 17 residues. Germline V gene lookup returns CDR1 LGHNA and CDR2 YSLEER. Trimming removed 0 bases from V and 0 bases from J, with 9 bases in between. A J-beta primer mix and a sample-barcoded 5' primer were used in a second PCR of about 7 to 11 cycles. A template-switch adaptor containing 12 random nucleotides labeled each cDNA molecule. Sequencing yielded, for each sample, at least 2.5 million paired-end reads carrying CDR3. TCRdb recomputed calls from the 5' RACE reads with MiXCR, one row per CDR3 protein. The sample holds around 1,600,000 distinct CDR3 sequences, approximately 39% seen once. The study, taken as a whole, reports: Aged donors had fewer naive CD4+ cells and lower diversity than long-lived donors.

This TCR came from a woman aged 18-35 years in good health. The V and J genes are TRBV4-3 and TRBJ2-6; D possibly corresponds to TRBD2 (6 bases). The sample consisted of blood. In DNA, the CDR3 is TGCGCCAGCAGCCAAGATAGCGGATTCTCTGGGGCCAACGTCCTGACTTTC. Its protein is CASSQDSGFSGANVLTF.